The entry below gives a single T cell receptor (beta chain) sequence along with its context. This specimen comes from a study of blood T cell repertoires in COVID-19. This table comes from immunoSEQ multiplex PCR, and its TCRdb copy is limited to in-frame clones, with some not included. Seen here are about 48,000 clones, roughly nine tenths observed once, and the top ten hold about 29%. Trimming stripped 2 bases from V and 4 bases from J, with 6 bases between. The CDR3 contains 13 residues. Looked up from germline, CDR1 is LGHDT and CDR2 is YNNKEL (reference sequence). This rearrangement joins TRBV3-1 (or the pseudogene TRBV3-2) to TRBJ1-5; TRBD1 might be the D (5 bases). The TCR sequence derives from a woman at least 80 years old with acute or convalescent COVID-19. The material sequenced was peripheral blood. As DNA, the CDR3 is TGTGCCAGCAGCCAAAAGGGGAATCAGCCCCAGCATTTT. Encoded protein: CASSQKGNQPQHF.